The rows below give T cell receptor beta chains drawn from one sample of a study of OX40 agonist ivuxolimab in advanced cancers. The repertoire was sequenced with immunoSEQ multiplex PCR; TCRdb's copy has only in-frame clones and lacks some. The sample includes about 19,000 clones, around four fifths of them seen just once. This specimen consisted of CD4+ or CD8+ T cells sorted from blood, obtained in a trial of the OX40 agonist ivuxolimab. These receptors all come from an adult with an advanced solid tumor such as melanoma, head and neck, liver or kidney cancer. The CDR3 runs from the conserved cysteine through the conserved F or W. D genes are given only for firm matches. Size tells how often a clone was seen (once, few, many) or the class of an expanded clone, and some rows leave it out.

v_gene: TRBV7-9
abundance: medium-sized
j_gene: TRBJ2-1
d_gene: TRBD2
CDR3nt: TGTGCCAGCAACACCGATAACAGCGGGAGGGCCTACAATGAGCAGTTCTTC
CDR3aa: CASNTDNSGRAYNEQFF

v_gene: TRBV9
abundance: NA
j_gene: TRBJ2-5
d_gene: NA
CDR3nt: TGTGCCAGCAGCGTAGGTGGCAGGGTAGAGACCCAGTACTTC
CDR3aa: CASSVGGRVETQYF

v_gene: TRBV29-1
abundance: once
j_gene: TRBJ2-7
d_gene: TRBD2
CDR3nt: TGCAGCACAAGCGGGAGCAACTACGAGCAGTACTTC
CDR3aa: CSTSGSNYEQYF

v_gene: TRBV5-6
abundance: NA
j_gene: TRBJ2-1
d_gene: NA
CDR3nt: TGTGCCAGCAGCTACGGACGGTATGTGTTCTTC
CDR3aa: CASSYGRYVFF

v_gene: TRBV27
abundance: NA
j_gene: TRBJ2-7
d_gene: TRBD2
CDR3nt: TGTGCCAGCAGTTATGGACTAGCGGGAGGCGAGCAGTACTTC
CDR3aa: CASSYGLAGGEQYF

v_gene: TRBV6-6
abundance: NA
j_gene: TRBJ1-5
d_gene: NA
CDR3nt: TGTGCCAGCACACGAGTGCCGGGCAGGAGCAATCAGCCCCAGCATTTT
CDR3aa: CASTRVPGRSNQPQHF

v_gene: TRBV6-5
abundance: NA
j_gene: TRBJ2-1
d_gene: NA
CDR3nt: TGTGCCAGCGCGGGAACGGGCCCCTTGGATGAGCAGTTCTTC
CDR3aa: CASAGTGPLDEQFF

v_gene: TRBV4-2
abundance: NA
j_gene: TRBJ2-1
d_gene: NA
CDR3nt: TGTGCCAGCAGCCAAGGGATCACATCCTATGAGCAGTTCTTC
CDR3aa: CASSQGITSYEQFF

v_gene: TRBV6-1
abundance: NA
j_gene: TRBJ2-1
d_gene: TRBD2
CDR3nt: TGTGCCAGCAGGGGGACTACTCGAAAAGAGCAGTTCTTC
CDR3aa: CASRGTTRKEQFF

v_gene: TRBV6-5
abundance: NA
j_gene: TRBJ1-2
d_gene: TRBD1
CDR3nt: TGTGCCAGCAGTTCGACAGGGTCCTATGGCTACACCTTC
CDR3aa: CASSSTGSYGYTF

v_gene: TRBV6-5
abundance: NA
j_gene: TRBJ2-7
d_gene: NA
CDR3nt: TGTGCCAGCAGGACCGGGACGGGATTTTTCTACGAGCAGTACTTC
CDR3aa: CASRTGTGFFYEQYF

v_gene: TRBV6-5
abundance: few
j_gene: TRBJ2-2
d_gene: NA
CDR3nt: TGTGCCAGCAAGGGGATCACCGGGGAGCTGTTTTTT
CDR3aa: CASKGITGELFF

v_gene: TRBV27
abundance: NA
j_gene: TRBJ2-2
d_gene: TRBD1
CDR3nt: TGTGCCAGCAGTCCAGGGGACAGGGCGGACACCGGGGAGCTGTTTTTT
CDR3aa: CASSPGDRADTGELFF

v_gene: TRBV13
abundance: NA
j_gene: TRBJ2-7
d_gene: NA
CDR3nt: TGTGCCAGCAGCTTAGGCGGACAGTCCTACGAGCAGTACTTC
CDR3aa: CASSLGGQSYEQYF

v_gene: TRBV9
abundance: NA
j_gene: TRBJ2-5
d_gene: NA
CDR3nt: TGTGCCAGCAGCGGTCAGGGAGGAAATGCAGAGACCCAGTACTTC
CDR3aa: CASSGQGGNAETQYF

v_gene: TRBV18
abundance: NA
j_gene: TRBJ1-1
d_gene: NA
CDR3nt: TGTGCCAGCTCACCAAGGGGCGGCGGCACTGAAGCTTTCTTT
CDR3aa: CASSPRGGGTEAFF

v_gene: TRBV9
abundance: NA
j_gene: TRBJ2-3
d_gene: TRBD2
CDR3nt: TGTGCCAGCAGCGTAACCCAGCGGGATCTCACAGATACGCAGTATTTT
CDR3aa: CASSVTQRDLTDTQYF

v_gene: TRBV5-6
abundance: NA
j_gene: TRBJ2-7
d_gene: NA
CDR3nt: TGTGCCAGCAGCTTGGTATCCTACGAGCAGTACTTC
CDR3aa: CASSLVSYEQYF

v_gene: TRBV7-9
abundance: few
j_gene: TRBJ1-2
d_gene: NA
CDR3nt: TGTGCCAGCAGCTTCACAGGTTTTGGCTACACCTTC
CDR3aa: CASSFTGFGYTF

v_gene: TRBV27
abundance: NA
j_gene: TRBJ1-6
d_gene: TRBD1
CDR3nt: TGTGCCAGCAGTTTGTACACTTACAGGGGACTCTATAATTCACCCCTCCACTTT
CDR3aa: CASSLYTYRGLYNSPLHF

v_gene: TRBV7-8
abundance: few
j_gene: TRBJ2-2
d_gene: TRBD2
CDR3nt: TGTGCCAGCACGACTAGCGGAACCCTTGTTCTTACCGGGGAGCTGTTTTTT
CDR3aa: CASTTSGTLVLTGELFF

v_gene: TRBV9
abundance: NA
j_gene: TRBJ2-3
d_gene: TRBD2
CDR3nt: TGTGCCAGCAGCGTAGCGGGAGGAGGAGATACGCAGTATTTT
CDR3aa: CASSVAGGGDTQYF

v_gene: TRBV6-4
abundance: NA
j_gene: TRBJ1-1
d_gene: NA
CDR3nt: TGTGCCAGCAGTGTAGGACAGAGCACTGAAGCTTTCTTT
CDR3aa: CASSVGQSTEAFF

v_gene: TRBV7-9
abundance: NA
j_gene: TRBJ1-5
d_gene: NA
CDR3nt: TGTGCCAGCAGTTACGGACAGAATCAGCCCCAGCATTTT
CDR3aa: CASSYGQNQPQHF

v_gene: TRBV7-9
abundance: NA
j_gene: TRBJ1-1
d_gene: TRBD1
CDR3nt: TGTGCCAGCAGCCCCAGGGGGGGCAGGGGTACTGAAGCTTTCTTT
CDR3aa: CASSPRGGRGTEAFF

v_gene: TRBV9
abundance: NA
j_gene: TRBJ1-4
d_gene: TRBD1
CDR3nt: TGTGCCAGCAGCATTTCCGGGACAGGGGGCGGAAAACTGTTTTTT
CDR3aa: CASSISGTGGGKLFF

v_gene: TRBV2
abundance: NA
j_gene: TRBJ2-3
d_gene: TRBD2
CDR3nt: TGTGCCAGCAGTGGCGGGGTAGCGGGCGGCACAGATACGCAGTATTTT
CDR3aa: CASSGGVAGGTDTQYF

v_gene: TRBV27
abundance: NA
j_gene: TRBJ2-7
d_gene: NA
CDR3nt: TGTGCCAGCAGTTTACACCACTTAGGTGAGCAGTACTTC
CDR3aa: CASSLHHLGEQYF

v_gene: TRBV27
abundance: NA
j_gene: TRBJ1-6
d_gene: NA
CDR3nt: TGTGCCAGCAGTTCGCGGGGCCGACGGACTAATTCACCCCTCCACTTT
CDR3aa: CASSSRGRRTNSPLHF

v_gene: TRBV7-6
abundance: once
j_gene: TRBJ2-7
d_gene: NA
CDR3nt: TGTGCCAGCAGCTTAGCAGGGGGTCAGGACGAGCAGTACTTC
CDR3aa: CASSLAGGQDEQYF

v_gene: TRBV7-9
abundance: once
j_gene: TRBJ2-1
d_gene: NA
CDR3nt: TGTGCCAGCAGCCCTCCCAGGGCGGGAAATGAGCAGTTCTTC
CDR3aa: CASSPPRAGNEQFF

v_gene: TRBV4-1
abundance: NA
j_gene: TRBJ2-2
d_gene: TRBD2
CDR3nt: TGCGCCAGCAGCCAAGTCAATAGCGGGAGGGTGAGCGGGGAGCTGTTTTTT
CDR3aa: CASSQVNSGRVSGELFF

v_gene: TRBV27
abundance: NA
j_gene: TRBJ2-1
d_gene: NA
CDR3nt: TGTGCCAGCAGTTTGGGGCTAGTTAGTCTGTTCTTC
CDR3aa: CASSLGLVSLFF

v_gene: TRBV11-2
abundance: NA
j_gene: TRBJ2-1
d_gene: NA
CDR3nt: TGTGCCAGCAGTTCAGCGGGTCGGGAGCAGTTCTTC
CDR3aa: CASSSAGREQFF

v_gene: TRBV11-1
abundance: NA
j_gene: TRBJ2-2
d_gene: NA
CDR3nt: TGTGCCAGCAGCTTAGTGGATGAGAACACCGGGGAGCTGTTTTTT
CDR3aa: CASSLVDENTGELFF

v_gene: TRBV20-1
abundance: NA
j_gene: TRBJ2-7
d_gene: NA
CDR3nt: TGCAGGGCCTACGAGCAGTACTTC
CDR3aa: CRAYEQYF

v_gene: TRBV4-1
abundance: NA
j_gene: TRBJ2-2
d_gene: NA
CDR3nt: TGCGCCAGCAGCCGCGGTCTGGGGGGCACGAACACCGGGGAGCTGTTTTTT
CDR3aa: CASSRGLGGTNTGELFF

v_gene: TRBV5-5
abundance: NA
j_gene: TRBJ2-1
d_gene: NA
CDR3nt: TGTGCCAGCAGCTCCGGGACTTGGGCGTTCTTC
CDR3aa: CASSSGTWAFF

v_gene: TRBV2
abundance: NA
j_gene: TRBJ2-7
d_gene: NA
CDR3nt: TGTGCCAGCAGTGAATCAGGGGTTATAAACGAGCAGTACTTC
CDR3aa: CASSESGVINEQYF

v_gene: TRBV27
abundance: NA
j_gene: TRBJ2-3
d_gene: NA
CDR3nt: TGTGCCAGCCAGAAGCGAAATACGCAGTATTTT
CDR3aa: CASQKRNTQYF

v_gene: TRBV5-5
abundance: few
j_gene: TRBJ2-1
d_gene: NA
CDR3nt: TGTGCCAGCAAAGCGGTCCAACTTAGTACGAATGAGCAGTTCTTC
CDR3aa: CASKAVQLSTNEQFF

v_gene: TRBV27
abundance: NA
j_gene: TRBJ1-4
d_gene: NA
CDR3nt: TGTGCCAGCAGATACGGGGAAAAACTGTTTTTT
CDR3aa: CASRYGEKLFF

v_gene: TRBV30
abundance: NA
j_gene: TRBJ1-2
d_gene: NA
CDR3nt: TGTGCCTGGAGTTCTAAGGGGGGGTCCCCCGCCTATGGCTACACCTTC
CDR3aa: CAWSSKGGSPAYGYTF

v_gene: TRBV14
abundance: NA
j_gene: TRBJ2-7
d_gene: TRBD1
CDR3nt: TGTGCCAGCAGCCACCGGGACAGGTCAACCTACGAGCAGTACTTC
CDR3aa: CASSHRDRSTYEQYF

v_gene: TRBV28
abundance: NA
j_gene: TRBJ2-3
d_gene: NA
CDR3nt: TGTGCCAGCAGTTTTAGGGATACGCAGTATTTT
CDR3aa: CASSFRDTQYF

v_gene: TRBV28
abundance: NA
j_gene: TRBJ2-3
d_gene: TRBD2
CDR3nt: TGTGCCAGCAGTTCCGGACTAGCGCTAGATCCTTCAACAGATACGCAGTATTTT
CDR3aa: CASSSGLALDPSTDTQYF

v_gene: TRBV27
abundance: NA
j_gene: TRBJ1-1
d_gene: NA
CDR3nt: TGTGCCAGCAGTGAGACAGGCACTGAAGCTTTCTTT
CDR3aa: CASSETGTEAFF

v_gene: TRBV5-1
abundance: NA
j_gene: TRBJ1-3
d_gene: NA
CDR3nt: TGCGCCAGCAGCTCGGGGCCGAGAGCTCTTGGAAACACCATATATTTT
CDR3aa: CASSSGPRALGNTIYF

v_gene: TRBV10-2
abundance: NA
j_gene: TRBJ2-7
d_gene: NA
CDR3nt: TGCGCCAGCAGTGAGTATGGAGTCGAGCAGTACTTC
CDR3aa: CASSEYGVEQYF

v_gene: TRBV15
abundance: NA
j_gene: TRBJ2-7
d_gene: NA
CDR3nt: TGTGCCACCAGCTCCCGGGGGTCGGACTACGAGCAGTACTTC
CDR3aa: CATSSRGSDYEQYF

v_gene: TRBV27
abundance: NA
j_gene: TRBJ1-1
d_gene: NA
CDR3nt: TGTGCCAGCAGTTCAGGTGGGTGGGCTTTCTTT
CDR3aa: CASSSGGWAFF

v_gene: TRBV27
abundance: NA
j_gene: TRBJ1-1
d_gene: NA
CDR3nt: TGTGCCAGCAGTTTAAAGGAGGGGGCTGAAGCTTTCTTT
CDR3aa: CASSLKEGAEAFF

v_gene: TRBV10-2
abundance: NA
j_gene: TRBJ2-1
d_gene: NA
CDR3nt: TGCGCCAGCAGTGACCCACCGGGCCCGCAGTTCTTC
CDR3aa: CASSDPPGPQFF

v_gene: TRBV27
abundance: NA
j_gene: TRBJ2-3
d_gene: NA
CDR3nt: TGTGCCGCGAGGGGAGTATCGGTGGGGGATACGCAGTATTTT
CDR3aa: CAARGVSVGDTQYF

v_gene: TRBV5-4
abundance: NA
j_gene: TRBJ2-7
d_gene: NA
CDR3nt: TGTGCCAGCAGCTTGGTTGGGGGAGACTCCTACGAGCAGTACTTC
CDR3aa: CASSLVGGDSYEQYF

v_gene: TRBV14
abundance: NA
j_gene: TRBJ1-1
d_gene: NA
CDR3nt: TGTGCCAGCAGCCAAGATGAAGGGTTGGCCACTGAAGCTTTCTTT
CDR3aa: CASSQDEGLATEAFF

v_gene: TRBV7-3
abundance: few
j_gene: TRBJ1-1
d_gene: NA
CDR3nt: TGTGCCAGCAGCAAACTCCAGGGTACTGAAGCTTTCTTT
CDR3aa: CASSKLQGTEAFF

v_gene: TRBV5-6
abundance: NA
j_gene: TRBJ1-4
d_gene: NA
CDR3nt: TGTGCCAGCAGCTCCTACCAGGCAACTAATGAAAAACTGTTTTTT
CDR3aa: CASSSYQATNEKLFF

v_gene: TRBV7-2
abundance: NA
j_gene: TRBJ2-1
d_gene: TRBD2
CDR3nt: TGTGCCAGCAGACCTAGCGGTCTTAGCTCCTACAATGAGCAGTTCTTC
CDR3aa: CASRPSGLSSYNEQFF